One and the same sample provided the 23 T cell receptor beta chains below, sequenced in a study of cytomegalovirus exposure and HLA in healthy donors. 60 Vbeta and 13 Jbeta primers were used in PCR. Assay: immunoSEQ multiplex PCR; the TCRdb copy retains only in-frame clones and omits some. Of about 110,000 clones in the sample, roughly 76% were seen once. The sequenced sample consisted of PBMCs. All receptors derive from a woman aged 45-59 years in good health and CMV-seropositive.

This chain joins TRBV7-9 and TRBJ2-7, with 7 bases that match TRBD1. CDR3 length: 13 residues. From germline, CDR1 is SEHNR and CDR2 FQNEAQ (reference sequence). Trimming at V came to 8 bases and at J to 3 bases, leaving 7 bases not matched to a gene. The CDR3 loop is CASVLRDSYEQYF. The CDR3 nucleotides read TGTGCCAGCGTCCTCCGGGACAGCTACGAGCAGTACTTC.

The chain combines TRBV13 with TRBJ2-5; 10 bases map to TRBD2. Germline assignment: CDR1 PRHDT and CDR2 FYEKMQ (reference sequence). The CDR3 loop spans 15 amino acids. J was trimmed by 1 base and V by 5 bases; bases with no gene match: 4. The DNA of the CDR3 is TGTGCCAGCAGCACCAGGACTAGCGGCCAAGAGACCCAGTACTTC. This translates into CASSTRTSGQETQYF.

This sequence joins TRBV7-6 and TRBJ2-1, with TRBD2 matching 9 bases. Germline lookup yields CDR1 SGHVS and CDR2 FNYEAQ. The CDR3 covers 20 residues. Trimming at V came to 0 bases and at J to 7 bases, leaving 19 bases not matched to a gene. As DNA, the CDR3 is TGTGCCAGCAGCTTAGCGCCGTTATCCGGGGGAGCGGGGGGTAATAATGAGCAGTTCTTC. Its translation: CASSLAPLSGGAGGNNEQFF. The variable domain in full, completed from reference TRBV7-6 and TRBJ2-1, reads GAGVSQSPRYKVTKRGQDVALRCDPISGHVSLYWYRQALGQGPEFLTYFNYEAQQDKSGLPNDRFSAERPEGSISTLTIQRTEQRDSAMYRCASSLAPLSGGAGGNNEQFFGPGTRLTVL.

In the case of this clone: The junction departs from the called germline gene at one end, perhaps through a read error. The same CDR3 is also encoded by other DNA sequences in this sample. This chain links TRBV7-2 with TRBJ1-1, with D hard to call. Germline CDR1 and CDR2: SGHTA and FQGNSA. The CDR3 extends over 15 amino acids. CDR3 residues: CASSLASYMNTEAFF. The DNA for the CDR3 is TGCGCCAGCAGCTTAGCGTCTTACATGAACACTGAAGCTTTCTTT.

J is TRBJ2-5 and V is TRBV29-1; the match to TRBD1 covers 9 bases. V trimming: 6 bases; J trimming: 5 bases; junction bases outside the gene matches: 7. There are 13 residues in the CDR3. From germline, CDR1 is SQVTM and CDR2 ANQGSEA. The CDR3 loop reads CSVPGTGHETQYF. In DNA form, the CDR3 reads TGCAGCGTCCCCGGGACAGGGCATGAGACCCAGTACTTC.

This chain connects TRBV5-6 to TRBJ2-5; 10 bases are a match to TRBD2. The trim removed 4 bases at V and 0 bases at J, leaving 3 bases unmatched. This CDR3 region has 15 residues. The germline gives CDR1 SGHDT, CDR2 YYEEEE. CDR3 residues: CASSRAGGHQETQYF. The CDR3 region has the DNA TGTGCCAGCAGCCGAGCGGGGGGGCACCAAGAGACCCAGTACTTC. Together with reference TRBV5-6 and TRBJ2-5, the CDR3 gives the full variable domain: DAGVTQSPTHLIKTRGQQVTLRCSPKSGHDTVSWYQQALGQGPQFIFQYYEEEERQRGNFPDRFSGHQFPNYSSELNVNALLLGDSALYLCASSRAGGHQETQYFGPGTRLLVL.

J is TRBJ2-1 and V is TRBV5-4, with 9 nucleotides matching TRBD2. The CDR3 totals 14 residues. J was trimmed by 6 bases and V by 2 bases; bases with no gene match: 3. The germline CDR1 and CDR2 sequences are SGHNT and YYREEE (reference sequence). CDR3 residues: CASSFRLAVNEQFF. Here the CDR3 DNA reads TGTGCCAGCAGCTTCAGACTAGCGGTCAATGAGCAGTTCTTC. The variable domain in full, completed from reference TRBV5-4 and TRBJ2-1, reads ETGVTQSPTHLIKTRGQQVTLRCSSQSGHNTVSWYQQALGQGPQFIFQYYREEENGRGNFPPRFSGLQFPNYSSELNVNALELDDSALYLCASSFRLAVNEQFFGPGTRLTVL.

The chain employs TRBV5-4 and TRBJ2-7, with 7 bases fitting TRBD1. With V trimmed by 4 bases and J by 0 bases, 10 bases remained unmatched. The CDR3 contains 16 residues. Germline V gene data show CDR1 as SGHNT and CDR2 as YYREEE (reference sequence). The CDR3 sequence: CASSTPTGMSSYEQYF. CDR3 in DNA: TGTGCCAGCAGCACCCCGACAGGGATGTCCTCCTACGAGCAGTACTTC.

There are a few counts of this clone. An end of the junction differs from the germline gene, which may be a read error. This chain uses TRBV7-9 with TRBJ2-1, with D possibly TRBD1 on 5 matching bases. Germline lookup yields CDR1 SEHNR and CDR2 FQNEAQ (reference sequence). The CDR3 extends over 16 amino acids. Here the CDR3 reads CSSSLDRQGESNEQFF. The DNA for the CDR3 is TGTTCCAGCAGCTTAGATCGGCAGGGCGAGAGCAATGAGCAGTTCTTC.

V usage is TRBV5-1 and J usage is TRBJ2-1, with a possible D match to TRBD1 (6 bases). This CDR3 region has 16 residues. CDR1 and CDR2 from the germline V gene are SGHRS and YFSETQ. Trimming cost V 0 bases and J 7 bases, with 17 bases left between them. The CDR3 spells CASSLVGRGRTNEQFF. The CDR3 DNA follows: TGCGCCAGCAGCTTGGTGGGCAGGGGTCGGACAAATGAGCAGTTCTTC.

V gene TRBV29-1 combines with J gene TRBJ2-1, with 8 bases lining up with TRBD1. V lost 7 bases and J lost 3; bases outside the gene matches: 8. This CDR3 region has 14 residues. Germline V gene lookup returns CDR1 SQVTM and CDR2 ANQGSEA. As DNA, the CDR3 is TGCAGCGGGAGGGGACAGGTATACTACAATGAGCAGTTCTTC. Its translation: CSGRGQVYYNEQFF.

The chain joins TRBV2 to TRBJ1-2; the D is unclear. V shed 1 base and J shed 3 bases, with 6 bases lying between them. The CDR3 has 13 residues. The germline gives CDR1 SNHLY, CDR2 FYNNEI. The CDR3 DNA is TGTGCCAGCAGTGAAGAGTCAGACTATGGCTACACCTTC. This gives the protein CASSEESDYGYTF. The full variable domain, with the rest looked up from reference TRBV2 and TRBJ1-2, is EPEVTQTPSHQVTQMGQEVILRCVPISNHLYFYWYRQILGQKVEFLVSFYNNEISEKSEIFDDQFSVERPDGSNFTLKIRSTKLEDSAMYFCASSEESDYGYTFGSGTRLTVV.

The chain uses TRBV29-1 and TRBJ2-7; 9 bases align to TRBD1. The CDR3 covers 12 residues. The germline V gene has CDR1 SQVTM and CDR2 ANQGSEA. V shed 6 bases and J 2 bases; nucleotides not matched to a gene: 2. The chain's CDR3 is CSVRTGAYEQYF. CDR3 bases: TGCAGCGTCCGGACAGGGGCCTACGAGCAGTACTTC.

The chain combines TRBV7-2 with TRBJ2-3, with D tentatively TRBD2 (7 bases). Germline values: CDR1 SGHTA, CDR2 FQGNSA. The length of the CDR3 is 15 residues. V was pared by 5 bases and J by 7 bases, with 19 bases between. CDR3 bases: TGTGCCAGCAGCCCATGGGGGGGCGCGGGAAATACGCAGTATTTT. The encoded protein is CASSPWGGAGNTQYF.

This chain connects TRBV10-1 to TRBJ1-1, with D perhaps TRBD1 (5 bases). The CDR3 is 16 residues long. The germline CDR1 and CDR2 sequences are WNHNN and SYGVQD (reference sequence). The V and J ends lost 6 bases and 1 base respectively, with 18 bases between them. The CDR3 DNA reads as TGCGCCAGCAGAGCTACGACAGTATCTAAGAACACTGAAGCTTTCTTT. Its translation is CASRATTVSKNTEAFF.

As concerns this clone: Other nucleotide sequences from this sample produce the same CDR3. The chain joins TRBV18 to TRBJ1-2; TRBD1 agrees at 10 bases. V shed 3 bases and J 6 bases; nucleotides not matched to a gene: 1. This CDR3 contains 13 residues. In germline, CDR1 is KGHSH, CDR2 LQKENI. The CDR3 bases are TGTGCCAGCTCACCCGGACAGGGGGATGGCTACACCTTC. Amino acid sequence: CASSPGQGDGYTF.

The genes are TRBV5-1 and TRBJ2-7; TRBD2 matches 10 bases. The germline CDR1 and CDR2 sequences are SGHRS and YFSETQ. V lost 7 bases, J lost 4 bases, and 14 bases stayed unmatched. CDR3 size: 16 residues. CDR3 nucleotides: TGCGCCAGCCATAGAAACCCTAGCGGGAGTTTTTACGAGCAGTACTTC. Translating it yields CASHRNPSGSFYEQYF. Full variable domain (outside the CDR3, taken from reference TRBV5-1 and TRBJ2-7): KAGVTQTPRYLIKTRGQQVTLSCSPISGHRSVSWYQQTPGQGLQFLFEYFSETQRNKGNFPGRFSGRQFSNSRSEMNVSTLELGDSALYLCASHRNPSGSFYEQYFGPGTRLTVT.

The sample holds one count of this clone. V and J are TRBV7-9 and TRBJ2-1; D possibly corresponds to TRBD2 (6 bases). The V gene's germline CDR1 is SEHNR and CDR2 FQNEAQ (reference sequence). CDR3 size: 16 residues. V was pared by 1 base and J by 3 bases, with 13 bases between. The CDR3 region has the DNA TGTGCCAGCAGCTTAGGGCCGGGACTCTTCTACAATGAGCAGTTCTTC. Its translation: CASSLGPGLFYNEQFF.

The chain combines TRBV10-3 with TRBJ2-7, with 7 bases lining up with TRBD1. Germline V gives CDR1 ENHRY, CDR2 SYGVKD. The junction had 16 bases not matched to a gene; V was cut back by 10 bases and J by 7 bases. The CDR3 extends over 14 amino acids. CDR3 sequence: CATSSPSTGREQYF. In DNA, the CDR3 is TGTGCCACCTCGTCACCATCGACAGGGCGGGAGCAGTACTTC.

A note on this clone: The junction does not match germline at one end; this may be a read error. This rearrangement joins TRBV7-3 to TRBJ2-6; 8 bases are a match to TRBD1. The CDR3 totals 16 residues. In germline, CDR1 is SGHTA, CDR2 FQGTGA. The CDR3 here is CASSLQGASGANGLTF. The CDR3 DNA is TGTGCCAGCAGCTTGCAGGGGGCGTCGGGGGCCAACGGCCTGACTTTC. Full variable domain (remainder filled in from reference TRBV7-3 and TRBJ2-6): GAGVSQTPSNKVTEKGKYVELRCDPISGHTALYWYRQSLGQGPEFLIYFQGTGAADDSGLPNDRFFAVRPEGSVSTLKIQRTERGDSAVYLCASSLQGASGANGLTFGAGSRLTVL.

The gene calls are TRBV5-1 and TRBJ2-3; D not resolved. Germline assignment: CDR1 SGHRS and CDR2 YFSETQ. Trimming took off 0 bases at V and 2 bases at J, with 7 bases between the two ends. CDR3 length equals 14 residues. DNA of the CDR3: TGCGCCAGCAGCTTGGAGCTAAACACAGATACGCAGTATTTT. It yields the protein CASSLELNTDTQYF.

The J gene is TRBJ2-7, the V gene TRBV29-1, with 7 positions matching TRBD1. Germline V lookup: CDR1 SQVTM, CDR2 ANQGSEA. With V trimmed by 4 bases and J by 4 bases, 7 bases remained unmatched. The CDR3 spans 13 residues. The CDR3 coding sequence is TGCAGCGTTGGACAGGGCCTTTTTTACGAGCAGTACTTC. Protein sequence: CSVGQGLFYEQYF.

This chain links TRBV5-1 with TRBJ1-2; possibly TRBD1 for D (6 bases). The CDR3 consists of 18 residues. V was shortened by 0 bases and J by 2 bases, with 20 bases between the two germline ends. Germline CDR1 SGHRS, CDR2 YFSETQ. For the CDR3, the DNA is TGCGCCAGCAGCTTGGTAGCGGGGGCCACCCCTGAGAACTATGGCTACACCTTC. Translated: CASSLVAGATPENYGYTF.